A selection of T cell receptor beta chains follows, all from one sample in a study of regulatory T cells in long-lasting Graves disease. One entry per CDR3 protein results from TCRdb running MiXCR on the multiplex PCR reads. The data show 240,000 or so distinct CDR3 sequences, 20% seen once. The sample here was peripheral blood mononuclear cells (PBMCs), taken at new diagnosis, from a patient treated with antithyroid drugs. These TCRs come from a female donor with Graves disease. Both conserved end residues are part of each CDR3. A D gene is named only where the DNA matches it firmly. Rows give clone size only sometimes, using once, few, many, or a class for an expanded clone.

abundance,d_gene,v_gene,j_gene,CDR3nt,CDR3aa
many,.,TRBV20-1,TRBJ2-1,TGCAGTGCCGAAGAAAGCGGCCGATACAATGAGCAGTTCTTC,CSAEESGRYNEQFF
many,TRBD1,TRBV6-2/TRBV6-3,TRBJ2-7,TGTGCCAGCAGACTTGGACAGGGGGCCGCCTACGAGCAGTACTTC,CASRLGQGAAYEQYF
many,TRBD1,TRBV7-2,TRBJ2-7,TGTGCCAGCAGCTTAGGGACAGGGACCTACGAGCAGTACTTC,CASSLGTGTYEQYF
.,.,TRBV6-2/TRBV6-3,TRBJ2-3,TGTGCCAGCAACTCTGTTCGGGAACAGAATACGCAGTATTTT,CASNSVREQNTQYF
few,.,TRBV13,TRBJ2-6,TGTGCCAGCAGCTTAGCCCACACTAGTGGGGCCAACGTCCTGACTTTC,CASSLAHTSGANVLTF
many,.,TRBV27,TRBJ1-1,TGTGCCAGCAGTTTGTCGGACACAATGAACACTGAAGCTTTCTTT,CASSLSDTMNTEAFF
many,TRBD1,TRBV7-8,TRBJ2-7,TGTGCCAGCAGCTTAGTTTCTGTTTTCGGGGACAGCATCTCCTACGAGCAGTACTTC,CASSLVSVFGDSISYEQYF
many,.,TRBV15,TRBJ2-5,TGTGCCACCAGCAGGGGGACGGCTCAAGAGACCCAGTACTTC,CATSRGTAQETQYF
.,.,TRBV19,TRBJ2-5,TGTGCCAATAGTGGGGACAACCAAGAGACCCAGTACTTC,CANSGDNQETQYF
.,.,TRBV20-1,TRBJ2-7,TGCAGTGCTACCCCGGGTAGACTCTCTTACAAGCAGTACTTC,CSATPGRLSYKQYF
.,TRBD2,TRBV12-3/TRBV12-4,TRBJ2-1,TGTGCCAGCACAAGAGCCGGGACTAGTATCCACAATGAGCAGTTCTTC,CASTRAGTSIHNEQFF
many,.,TRBV11-2,TRBJ1-6,TGTGCCAGCAGCTGGGCAGGGCGCAATTCACCCCTCCACTTT,CASSWAGRNSPLHF
many,TRBD1,TRBV19,TRBJ1-5,TGTGCCAGTAGCCTTGGACAGGGGGGATCGTATAGCAATCAGCCCCAGCATTTT,CASSLGQGGSYSNQPQHF
many,.,TRBV20-1,TRBJ1-1,TGCAGTGCTAGATCCCCCAGAAGGGGACATACCGCTGAAGCTTTCTTT,CSARSPRRGHTAEAFF
many,TRBD2,TRBV10-2,TRBJ2-5,TGCGCCAGCAGCGACTTGGGACTAGCGGAACAAGAGACCCAGTACTTC,CASSDLGLAEQETQYF
many,.,TRBV29-1,TRBJ1-1,TGCAGCGTACGAGGGGCAGGCCGTAACCCAGTGGGGACTGAAGCTTTCTTT,CSVRGAGRNPVGTEAFF
.,.,TRBV5-1,TRBJ2-3,TGCGCCAGCAGCTTGGCCGTTAACACAGATACGCAGTATTTT,CASSLAVNTDTQYF
many,TRBD2,TRBV11-2,TRBJ2-7,TGTGCCAGCAGCCCCAGCGGGAGTAGATCCTACGAGCAGTACTTC,CASSPSGSRSYEQYF
many,.,TRBV7-3,TRBJ1-5,TGTGCCAGCATAGTAAGGGGCCGATATAGCAATCAGCCCCAGCATTTT,CASIVRGRYSNQPQHF
many,.,TRBV7-2,TRBJ1-3,TGTGCCAGCAGCCCAGACGGCTACTCTGGAAACACCATATATTTT,CASSPDGYSGNTIYF
.,.,TRBV7-6,TRBJ1-1,TGTGCCAGCAGCTTCGGACCGGGAGGCGAAGCTTTCTTT,CASSFGPGGEAFF
.,TRBD2,TRBV4-2,TRBJ2-3,TGTGCCAGCAGCCGCGTAGCGGGGGGGCCAGATACGCAGTATTTT,CASSRVAGGPDTQYF
once,.,TRBV7-2,TRBJ2-5,TGTGCCAGCAGCTTCCCGGACATCCAAGAGACCCAGTACTTC,CASSFPDIQETQYF
.,.,TRBV20-1,TRBJ2-5,TGCAGTGCTGTGGACGGGCCCAAAGAGACCCAGTACTTC,CSAVDGPKETQYF
many,.,TRBV20-1,TRBJ1-2,TGCAGTGCACCCGATACGGGGAATGGCTACACCTTC,CSAPDTGNGYTF
many,.,TRBV11-2,TRBJ2-3,TGTGCCAGCAACGCACCTGGGAGCACAGATACGCAGTATTTT,CASNAPGSTDTQYF
.,.,TRBV5-1,TRBJ2-3,TGCGCCAGCAGCTTAGGAGGGGCGAGGGCAGATACGCAGTATTTT,CASSLGGARADTQYF
many,.,TRBV12-5,TRBJ2-1,TGTGCTAGTGGTTTGGCCTACTCAAAGGCGCTGTTCTTC,CASGLAYSKALFF
many,.,TRBV4-2,TRBJ2-7,TGTGCCAGCAGCCAAGATCCTCGACAGACAGAGCAGTACTTC,CASSQDPRQTEQYF
many,.,TRBV6-1,TRBJ1-4,TGTGCCAGCAGGGATATTCTTGCAACTAATGAAAAACTGTTTTTT,CASRDILATNEKLFF
many,.,TRBV6-5,TRBJ1-4,TGTGCCAGCAGGTCCTCGGGGGGCGGTGAAAAACTGTTTTTT,CASRSSGGGEKLFF
few,.,TRBV18,TRBJ1-1,TGTGCTTCTGGGACAAACCCAACAATGAACACTGAAGCTTTCTTT,CASGTNPTMNTEAFF
many,.,TRBV5-4,TRBJ2-1,TGTGCCAGCAGCTTAAGTGGGGGGCGGAGTGAGCAGTTCTTC,CASSLSGGRSEQFF
many,.,TRBV3-1,TRBJ2-3,TGTGCCAGCAGCCAAGATATCGGCCAAAATACGCAGTATTTT,CASSQDIGQNTQYF
many,TRBD2,TRBV6-2/TRBV6-3,TRBJ2-7,TGTGCCAGCACACGAGACGGGGGGAGCTCCTACGAGCAGTACTTC,CASTRDGGSSYEQYF
many,TRBD1,TRBV5-5,TRBJ1-1,TGTGCCAGCAGGTCAGGGGGTGGGAACACTGAAGCTTTCTTT,CASRSGGGNTEAFF
many,TRBD2,TRBV6-1,TRBJ2-7,TGTGCCAGCAGAACTAGCGGGGTCTCCTACGAGCAGTACTTC,CASRTSGVSYEQYF
many,.,TRBV7-9,TRBJ2-1,TGTGCCAGCAGCCCCTGGGGGAGAGGGAGGAATGAGCAGTTCTTC,CASSPWGRGRNEQFF
many,.,TRBV7-3,TRBJ2-2,TGTGCCAGCAGCATTAACACCGGGGAGCTGTTTTTT,CASSINTGELFF
many,.,TRBV7-2,TRBJ2-3,TGTGCCAGCACCAAGGGGGGGTCAGATACGCAGTATTTT,CASTKGGSDTQYF
many,.,TRBV6-1,TRBJ1-4,TGTGCCAGCAGTGACTCCGGCCAAGGGGAAAAACTGTTTTTT,CASSDSGQGEKLFF
many,.,TRBV4-3,TRBJ2-1,TGCGCCAGCAGCCAAGAATCCAACTACAATGAGCAGTTCTTC,CASSQESNYNEQFF
many,.,TRBV7-2,TRBJ2-2,TGTGCCAGCAGTCCCGGGACAAGGGGACCCGGGGAGCTGTTTTTT,CASSPGTRGPGELFF
.,.,TRBV7-2,TRBJ2-5,TGCGCCAACAGCTTGACAAAAGAGACCCAGTACTTC,CANSLTKETQYF
many,TRBD1,TRBV6-1,TRBJ2-7,TGTGCCAGCAGCCGTCGACAGGGGCCCTACGAGCAGTACTTC,CASSRRQGPYEQYF
many,.,TRBV6-1,TRBJ2-3,TGTGCCAGCAGATCTACAGCAGATACGCAGTATTTT,CASRSTADTQYF
few,.,TRBV7-3,TRBJ2-2,TGTGCCAGCAGAACCGGGACAAATAAGAGAACCGGGGAGCTGTTTTTT,CASRTGTNKRTGELFF
many,TRBD2,TRBV4-2,TRBJ2-3,TGTGCCAGCAGCCAAGAGGCGGGGGGATACACAGATACGCAGTATTTT,CASSQEAGGYTDTQYF
many,TRBD2,TRBV10-1,TRBJ2-1,TGCGCCAGCAGTCACGGGGGGATCAATGAGCAGTTCTTC,CASSHGGINEQFF